This section outlines one TCR beta chain sequence together with its context. What it binds is not known. Measured with immunoSEQ multiplex PCR; TCRdb has only the in-frame clones, and not every one. The repertoire holds some 80,000 clones, with around 94% as singletons. This sample was taken from a study of OX40 agonist ivuxolimab in advanced cancers. Overall study: Age averaged around 60 years (range about 23 to 80), and more than 80% were male. Three patients responded partially, comprising one with hepatocellular carcinoma and two with cutaneous melanoma. Earlier anti-PD-1, anti-PD-L1 or anti-CTLA-4 therapy was permitted; about 44% had received some.

Broader study findings: Researchers report that CD8+ T cells had, on average, more expanded clones than CD4+.

The TCR was taken from an adult with an advanced solid tumor such as melanoma, head and neck, liver or kidney cancer. Source: CD4+ or CD8+ T cells sorted from blood, taken in a trial of the OX40 agonist ivuxolimab.

The CDR3 DNA reads TGTGCCAGCAGTTCTCCAGCGGGAGCAAACATTCAGTACTTC. Protein: CASSSPAGANIQYF. V gene TRBV28 combines with J gene TRBJ2-4; 8 positions match TRBD2. The germline CDR1 and CDR2 sequences are MDHEN and SYDVKM. V lost 4 bases to trimming and J lost 6 bases; unmatched junction nucleotides: 5. The length of the CDR3 is 14 residues.